This is a list of T cell receptor beta chains from one sample in a study of spatial heterogeneity in lung cancer. TCRdb itself ran the 5' RACE reads through MiXCR, one entry per CDR3 protein. In the table there are under 100,000 distinct CDR3 sequences, approximately 8.9% of which are singletons. The source was PBMCs, collected at surgery. The receptor source for this set is a male donor with early-stage non-small cell lung cancer. CDR3s include the opening cysteine and the closing phenylalanine or tryptophan. The D gene is left open where the match is weak. Expanded clones are given a class, and other clones once, few, many or no size at all.

- few TRBJ2-3 TRBV29-1 TGCAGCGTTGTCGGTGGCAGAGAGGGAGGCCCAGATACGCAGTATTTT CSVVGGREGGPDTQYF
- many TRBJ1-6 TRBV12-3/TRBV12-4 TGTGCCAGCAGCCCAGGAGGGGATGCTTCACCCCTCCACTTT CASSPGGDASPLHF
- few TRBJ2-1 TRBV20-1 TGCAGTGCTAGCGCGGCCCAGGCGCGCTACAATGAGCAGTTCTTC CSASAAQARYNEQFF
TRBD2 few TRBJ2-2 TRBV2 TGTGCCAGCACAACCGTAGCGGGAGGGTCAATAGGGGAGCTGTTTTTT CASTTVAGGSIGELFF
- few TRBJ1-2 TRBV7-2 TGTGCCAGCAGCTCCGACAGGACGTATGGCTACACCTTC CASSSDRTYGYTF
- many TRBJ1-3 TRBV10-3 TGTGCCATCAGTGAGTCGATCACCGGGGCTGGAAACACCATATATTTT CAISESITGAGNTIYF
- many TRBJ2-5 TRBV29-1 TGCAGCGTTGGACTTCACCAAGAGACCCAGTACTTC CSVGLHQETQYF
- many TRBJ2-5 TRBV15 TGTGCCACCAGCAGAGATCTGGAGACCCAGTACTTC CATSRDLETQYF
TRBD1 many TRBJ1-1 TRBV20-1 TGCAGTGCTGACAGGGGGGCCACTGAAGCTTTCTTT CSADRGATEAFF
- - TRBJ2-3 TRBV7-8 TGTGCCAGCAGCTTATCTAGCGCAAGCACAGATACGCAGTATTTT CASSLSSASTDTQYF
- - TRBJ2-3 TRBV10-3 TGTGCCATCAGCCCGACAGGAGATACGCAGTATTTT CAISPTGDTQYF
- - TRBJ2-2 TRBV14 TGTGCCAGCGGGTACCCTGCCGGGGAGCTGTTTTTT CASGYPAGELFF
TRBD1 few TRBJ1-5 TRBV20-1 TGCAGTGCTAGAGATAGGAGACAGGGCGATCAGCCCCAGCATTTT CSARDRRQGDQPQHF
- many TRBJ1-2 TRBV5-4 TGTGCCAGCAGCTTAGTGGACTCCATCTATGGCTACACCTTC CASSLVDSIYGYTF
- many TRBJ1-5 TRBV28 TGTGCCAGCAGTGTGGGACATCAGCCCCAGCATTTT CASSVGHQPQHF
- - TRBJ2-1 TRBV30 TGTGCCTGGAGTGGAAACCGGGGCAATGAGCAGTTCTTC CAWSGNRGNEQFF
- - TRBJ2-7 TRBV28 TGTGCCAGCAGTTTATCGGCTGGTGGGAGCCTATCCTTC CASSLSAGGSLSF
- many TRBJ2-4 TRBV12-3/TRBV12-4 TGTGCCAGCAGTGACTCCGGGACAAGGAGAATTCTAGCCAAAAACATTCAGTACTTC CASSDSGTRRILAKNIQYF
TRBD2 - TRBJ2-1 TRBV6-5 TGTGCCGCCCAGCGGACTAGCAGGTACAATGAGCAGTTCTTC CAAQRTSRYNEQFF
- few TRBJ2-1 TRBV5-6 TGTGCCAGCAGCGGGAAGGGGAATGAGCAGTTCTTC CASSGKGNEQFF
- few TRBJ2-1 TRBV2 TGTGCCAGCAGTGTTAGCAGGGACTACAATGAGCAGTTCTTC CASSVSRDYNEQFF
- - TRBJ2-1 TRBV11-2 TGTGCCAGCAGCTTGGGTCTAACCAATGAGCAGTTCTTC CASSLGLTNEQFF
TRBD2 - TRBJ2-3 TRBV5-1 TGCGCCAGCAGCGGGACTAGCGTTGGGACAGATACGCAGTATTTT CASSGTSVGTDTQYF
TRBD2 - TRBJ2-6 TRBV4-2 TGTGCCAGCAGCCCTTCGGCTGCGGGGGGACGCGGCTCTGGGGCCAACGTCCTGACTTTC CASSPSAAGGRGSGANVLTF
- many TRBJ2-1 TRBV20-1 TGCAGTGCTAACCGGGACCCCAACGGTGAGCAGTTCTTC CSANRDPNGEQFF